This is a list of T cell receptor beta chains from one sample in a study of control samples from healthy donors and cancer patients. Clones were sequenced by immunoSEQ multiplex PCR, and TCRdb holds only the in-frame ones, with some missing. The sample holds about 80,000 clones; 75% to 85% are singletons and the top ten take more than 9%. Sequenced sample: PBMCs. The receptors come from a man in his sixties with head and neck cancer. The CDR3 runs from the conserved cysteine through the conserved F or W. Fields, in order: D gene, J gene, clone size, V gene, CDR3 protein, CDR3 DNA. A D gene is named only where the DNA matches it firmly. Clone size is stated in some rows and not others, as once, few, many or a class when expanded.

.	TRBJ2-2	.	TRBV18	CASSPPNSPNTGELFF	TGTGCCAGCTCACCACCTAATTCTCCTAACACCGGGGAGCTGTTTTTT
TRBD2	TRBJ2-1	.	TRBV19	CASSTGPSGGTYNEQFF	TGTGCCAGTAGTACCGGACCTAGCGGGGGAACTTACAATGAGCAGTTCTTC
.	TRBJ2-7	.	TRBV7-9	CASSPDRYEQYF	TGTGCCAGCAGCCCGGACCGATACGAGCAGTACTTC
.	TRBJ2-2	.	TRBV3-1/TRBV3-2	CASSPGPTTGELFF	TGTGCCAGCAGTCCGGGACCAACAACCGGGGAGCTGTTTTTT
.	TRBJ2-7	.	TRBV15	CATSRESPGLIYEQYF	TGTGCCACCAGCAGAGAGTCCCCGGGACTTATCTACGAGCAGTACTTC
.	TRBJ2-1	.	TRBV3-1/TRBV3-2	CASSPNVGANEQFF	TGTGCCAGCAGCCCTAACGTCGGGGCCAATGAGCAGTTCTTC
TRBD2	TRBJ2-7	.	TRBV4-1	CASSLSGSASYEQYF	TGCGCCAGCAGTCTTAGCGGGAGTGCCTCCTACGAGCAGTACTTC
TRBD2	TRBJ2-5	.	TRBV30	CAWRARSGRLQETQYF	TGTGCCTGGAGAGCGCGGAGCGGGAGGCTCCAAGAGACCCAGTACTTC
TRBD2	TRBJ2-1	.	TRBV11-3	CASSQTSGDYNEQFF	TGTGCCAGCAGCCAGACTAGCGGTGATTACAATGAGCAGTTCTTC
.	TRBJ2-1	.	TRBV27	CATRKVNEQFF	TGTGCCACACGGAAGGTGAATGAGCAGTTCTTC
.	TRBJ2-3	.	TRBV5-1	CASSLRALGDTQYF	TGCGCCAGCAGCTTGCGCGCCCTTGGAGATACGCAGTATTTT
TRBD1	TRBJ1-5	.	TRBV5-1	CASSLTGGNQPQHF	TGCGCCAGCAGTCTGACAGGGGGCAATCAGCCCCAGCATTTT
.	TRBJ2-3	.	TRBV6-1	CASSERSRTDTQYF	TGTGCCAGCAGTGAACGAAGCCGCACAGATACGCAGTATTTT
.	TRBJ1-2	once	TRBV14	CASSQSQYGYTF	TGTGCCAGCAGTCAGAGCCAATATGGCTACACCTTC
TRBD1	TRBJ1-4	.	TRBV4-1	CASSQGPREKLFF	TGCGCCAGCTCACAGGGGCCTAGGGAAAAACTGTTTTTT
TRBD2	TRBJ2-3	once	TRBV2	CASSPLLSGSLDTQYF	TGTGCCAGCAGCCCCCTCCTTAGCGGGAGTCTCGATACGCAGTATTTT
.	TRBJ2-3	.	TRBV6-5	CASTGTTSTDTQYF	TGTGCCAGCACGGGCACCACTAGCACAGATACGCAGTATTTT
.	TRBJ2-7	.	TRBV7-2	CASSLWRAASYEQYF	TGTGCCAGCAGCTTATGGCGGGCGGCCTCCTACGAGCAGTACTTC